This T cell receptor beta chain was sequenced for a study of blood T cell repertoires in COVID-19. About the study: Sites in the United States, Italy and Spain provided acute and convalescent COVID-19 samples.

This CDR3 is 15 amino acids long. Germline loops: CDR1 GTSNPN, CDR2 SVGIG (reference sequence). With 5 bases removed from V and 0 bases from J, the gap between germline ends came to 14 bases. Clones were sequenced by immunoSEQ multiplex PCR, and TCRdb holds only the in-frame ones, with some missing. The table shows 65,000 to 85,000 clones, with 80% to 95% occurring only once. Sequenced material: peripheral blood. The TCR originated in a human donor in a cohort sampled during active COVID-19. The chain uses TRBV30 and TRBJ1-5; possible D gene TRBD1, 6 bases. CDR3 in amino acids: CAWGTGHNSNQPQHF. DNA of the CDR3: TGTGCCTGGGGTACGGGACACAATAGCAATCAGCCCCAGCATTTT.